Detailed here is one T cell receptor (beta chain). Its antigen is not yet known. Per-base quality was not reported, and no clone a single base away is much larger than it. This entry is derived from a study of metastatic and nonmetastatic thyroid tumors (TCRdb year 2020). Concerning the study at large: The researchers compared repertoires between peripheral blood samples and tumor or nodule tissue samples from patients with malignant or benign thyroid disease. Points the paper makes about the study in general: TCR beta diversity was reported as significantly higher in malignant tumors than in benign nodules, in both blood and tumor samples.

No treatment had been received by any patient before thyroid surgery. Using T-cell receptor beta sequencing, the study looked back at clinical samples from patients collected from about 2011 to 2019. CDR1 and CDR2 were assigned from the germline V gene (reference sequence) as SGHAT and FQDESV. From the cysteine up to the phenylalanine, the CDR3 has a length of 15 residues. CDR3 DNA only is kept here, 45 bases in frame from base 1. At the junction V is shortened by 4 bases and J by 0 bases; bases outside the gene matches: 4. The library was generated by PCR. The sequencer was an Illumina HiSeq 4000. The TCR beta-chain CDR3 region of each patient was profiled by high-throughput sequencing. On the authors' methods: Drawing on CDR3 differences between clinicopathological groups, the researchers built a classifier meant to tell apart patients with distant-metastatic papillary thyroid cancer. The Shannon index was used to assess repertoire diversity, and the Morisita-Horn index was used to assess tumor-blood repertoire similarity. TCRdb reworked the public reads: Q25 trimming with fastp, MiXCR clone assembly, productive beta chains retained. V and J calls and clone size were set by TCRdb, not the authors. For this sample the table gives thousands of clones, of which 44% were detected only once. The ten most abundant clones make up roughly 30% of the sample.

This chain is built from TRBV11-1 and TRBJ2-3; TRBD1 fits 7 bases in the junction. Material: tumor tissue. The receptor was isolated from a male donor with papillary thyroid cancer or a benign thyroid nodule (not recorded which). Some clones in this sample may be carry-over from other donors' samples. CDR3 protein: CASSSDRFSTDTQYF. In nucleotide form, the sequence is TGTGCCAGCAGCTCGGACAGGTTTAGCACAGATACGCAGTATTTT.